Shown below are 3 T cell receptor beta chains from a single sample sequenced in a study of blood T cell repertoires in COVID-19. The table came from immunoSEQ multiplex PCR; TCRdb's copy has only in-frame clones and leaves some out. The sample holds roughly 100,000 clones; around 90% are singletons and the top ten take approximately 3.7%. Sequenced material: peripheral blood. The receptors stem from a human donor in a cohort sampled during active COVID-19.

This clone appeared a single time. The CDR3 spells CASSLFRKLFF. CDR3 nucleotides: TGTGCCAGCAGTTTATTCCGGAAACTGTTTTTT. V gene TRBV28 combines with J gene TRBJ1-4; D remains ambiguous. CDR3 length: 11 amino acids. Trimming took off 1 base at V and 11 bases at J, with 5 bases between the two ends. Germline values: CDR1 MDHEN, CDR2 SYDVKM.

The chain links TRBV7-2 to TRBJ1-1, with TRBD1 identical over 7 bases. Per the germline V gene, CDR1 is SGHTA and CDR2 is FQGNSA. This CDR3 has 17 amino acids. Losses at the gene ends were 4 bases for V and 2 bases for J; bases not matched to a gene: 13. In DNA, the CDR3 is TGTGCCAGCAGCTGGGTAGGGGGCCAAACGACCAACACTGAAGCTTTCTTT. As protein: CASSWVGGQTTNTEAFF.

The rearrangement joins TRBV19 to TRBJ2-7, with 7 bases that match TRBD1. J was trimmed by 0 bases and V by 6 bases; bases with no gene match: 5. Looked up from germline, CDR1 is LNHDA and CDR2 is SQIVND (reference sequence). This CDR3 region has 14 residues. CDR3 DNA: TGTGCCAGTAGCGCCGGGACAGCCTCCTACGAGCAGTACTTC. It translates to CASSAGTASYEQYF.